This entry lists 2 T cell receptor beta chains sequenced from one sample in a study of cytomegalovirus exposure and HLA in healthy donors. PCR involved 60 Vbeta and 13 Jbeta primers. Data came from immunoSEQ multiplex PCR; TCRdb stores just in-frame clones and leaves some out. The data contain 190,000 or so clones, about four fifths of them seen just once; the ten biggest clones take up 10%. Sequenced input: PBMCs. These receptors were taken from a woman in her 50s in good health and CMV-seropositive.

The rearrangement joins TRBV29-1 to TRBJ1-1, with D unresolved. The CDR3 is 11 residues long. Trimming removed 7 bases at V and 0 bases at J, with 6 bases between. Germline lookup yields CDR1 SQVTM and CDR2 ANQGSEA. The CDR3 region is CSGEMNTEAFF. CDR3 sequence (DNA): TGCAGCGGCGAAATGAACACTGAAGCTTTCTTT.

This clone was counted once. The V and J genes are TRBV7-3 and TRBJ2-2; TRBD2 might be the D (6 bases). Deletions cut 11 bases from V and 0 bases from J, with 13 bases between. The CDR3 is 14 residues long. In germline, CDR1 is SGHTA, CDR2 FQGTGA. The CDR3 bases are TGTGCCTCCGGCTCGGGGGCGAACACCGGGGAGCTGTTTTTT. Translation gives CASGSGANTGELFF. Supplemented by reference TRBV7-3 and TRBJ2-2, the full variable domain reads GAGVSQTPSNKVTEKGKYVELRCDPISGHTALYWYRQSLGQGPEFLIYFQGTGAADDSGLPNDRFFAVRPEGSVSTLKIQRTERGDSAVYLCASGSGANTGELFFGEGSRLTVL.